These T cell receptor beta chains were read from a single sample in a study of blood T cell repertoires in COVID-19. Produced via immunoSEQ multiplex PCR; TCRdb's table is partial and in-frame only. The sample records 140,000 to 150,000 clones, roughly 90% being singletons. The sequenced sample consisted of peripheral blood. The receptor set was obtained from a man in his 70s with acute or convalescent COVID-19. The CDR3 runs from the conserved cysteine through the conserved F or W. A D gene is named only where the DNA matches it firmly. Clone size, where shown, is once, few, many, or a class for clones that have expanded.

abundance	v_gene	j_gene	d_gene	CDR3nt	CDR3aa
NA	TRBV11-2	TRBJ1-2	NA	TGTGCCAGCAGCTTAGAGGCACCTAACTATGGCTACACCTTC	CASSLEAPNYGYTF
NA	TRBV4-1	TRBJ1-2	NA	TGCGCCAGCAGTCCAGGGCGGGACCCGGGGTATGGCTACACCTTC	CASSPGRDPGYGYTF
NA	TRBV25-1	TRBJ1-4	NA	TGTGCCAGCAGTAACGGACAGCCCGGCGAAAAACTGTTTTTT	CASSNGQPGEKLFF
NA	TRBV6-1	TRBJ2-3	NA	TGTGCCAGCAGTGACGAGACAGGTCGGACAGATACGCAGTATTTT	CASSDETGRTDTQYF
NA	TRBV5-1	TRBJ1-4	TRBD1	TGCGCCAGCAGCTCCGGGACAGCAAATGAAAAACTGTTTTTT	CASSSGTANEKLFF
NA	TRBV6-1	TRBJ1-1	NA	TGTGCCAGCAGTGAAACGTTGACAGGAGAAGCTTTCTTT	CASSETLTGEAFF
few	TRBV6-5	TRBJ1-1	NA	TGTGCCAGCAATCTATACGGTTGGGGGGACACTGAAGCTTTCTTT	CASNLYGWGDTEAFF
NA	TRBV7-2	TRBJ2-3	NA	TGTGCCAGCAGCTTAGGGCCCACAGATACGCAGTATTTT	CASSLGPTDTQYF
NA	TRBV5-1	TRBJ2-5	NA	TGCGCCAGCAGCTTGAGGGGTAGGATTGGGTACCAAGAGACCCAGTACTTC	CASSLRGRIGYQETQYF
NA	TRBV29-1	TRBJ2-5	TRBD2	TGCAGCGTTGGAGGGACTAGCGGGGCCCGGACCCAGTACTTC	CSVGGTSGARTQYF
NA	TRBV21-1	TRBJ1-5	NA	TGTGCCAGCACCGTAGGGGATTATAGCAATCAGCCCCAGCATTTT	CASTVGDYSNQPQHF
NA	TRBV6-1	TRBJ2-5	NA	TGTGCCAGCAGTGAAGGCGGGGCCACAGATAAAGAGACCCAGTACTTC	CASSEGGATDKETQYF
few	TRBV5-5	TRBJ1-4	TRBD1	TGTGCCAGCAGCTCGTACAGGGGGACTAATGAAAAACTGTTTTTT	CASSSYRGTNEKLFF
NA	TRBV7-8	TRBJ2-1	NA	TGTGCCAGCAGCCCTTACCGGGTCTCCTACAATGAGCAGTTCTTC	CASSPYRVSYNEQFF
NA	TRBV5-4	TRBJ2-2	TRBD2	TGTGCCAGCAGCTTGGGCGGGAGGGACACCGGGGAGCTGTTTTTT	CASSLGGRDTGELFF
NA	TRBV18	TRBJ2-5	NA	TGTGCCAGCTCAAGAGGAACGCCTCAGGAGACCCAGTACTTC	CASSRGTPQETQYF
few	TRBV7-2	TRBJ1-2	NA	TGTGCCAGCAGCCCCCGAGGGGGGGCGAGCTATGGCTACACCTTC	CASSPRGGASYGYTF
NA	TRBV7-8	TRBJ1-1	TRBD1	TGTGCCAGCAGCTCTAGACAGGGGGAGGCTGAAGCTTTCTTT	CASSSRQGEAEAFF
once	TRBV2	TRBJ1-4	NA	TGTGCCAGCAGGGAACCAGACACAGGGTCTGGTCCTGAAAAACTGTTTTTT	CASREPDTGSGPEKLFF
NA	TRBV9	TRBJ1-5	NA	TGTGCCAGCAGCGTAAAGGGACATGGCAATCAGCCCCAGCATTTT	CASSVKGHGNQPQHF
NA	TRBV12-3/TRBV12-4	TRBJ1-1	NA	TGTGCCAGCAGTTTAATTGGGGGGACTGAAGCTTTCTTT	CASSLIGGTEAFF
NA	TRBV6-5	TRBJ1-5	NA	TGTGCCAGCAGTTACTCGAGGAGGGGTAGCAATCAGCCCCAGCATTTT	CASSYSRRGSNQPQHF
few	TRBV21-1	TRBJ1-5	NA	TGTGCCAGCAGCAAAGAAGAGGTGGACAGGGAAGGGCAGCCCCAGCATTTT	CASSKEEVDREGQPQHF
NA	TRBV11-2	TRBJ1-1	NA	TGTGCCAGCAGCTTAGATCGGGACACAAACACTGAAGCTTTCTTT	CASSLDRDTNTEAFF
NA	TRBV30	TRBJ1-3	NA	TGTGCCTGGAGTGTAACCAGCTCTGGAAACACCATATATTTT	CAWSVTSSGNTIYF
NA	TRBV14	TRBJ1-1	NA	TGTGCCAGCAGGAGGATGGCCCCCACTGAAGCTTTCTTT	CASRRMAPTEAFF
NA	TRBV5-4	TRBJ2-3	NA	TGTGCCAGCAGCCTAGGTGGCGGCCTCCTCACGCAGTATTTT	CASSLGGGLLTQYF
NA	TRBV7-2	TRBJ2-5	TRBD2	TGTGCCAGCAGTCGACTAGCGGGCCAAGAGACCCAGTACTTC	CASSRLAGQETQYF
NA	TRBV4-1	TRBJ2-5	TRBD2	TGCGCCAGCAGCCAAGAACTAGCGGGGGTATTTAAGACCCAGTACTTC	CASSQELAGVFKTQYF
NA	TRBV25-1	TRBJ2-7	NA	TGTGCCAGCAGGCCCACAGGATACTACGAGCAGTACTTC	CASRPTGYYEQYF
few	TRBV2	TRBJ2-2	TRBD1	TGTGCCAGCAGCCCGACAGGGGACACCGGGGAGCTGTTTTTT	CASSPTGDTGELFF
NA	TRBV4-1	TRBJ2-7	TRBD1	TGCGCCAGCAGCCTCACGGGACAGGGCCTCTACGAGCAGTACTTC	CASSLTGQGLYEQYF
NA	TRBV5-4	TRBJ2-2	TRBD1	TGTGCCAGCAGCTATGGACAGGGGGTAACCGGGGAGCTGTTTTTT	CASSYGQGVTGELFF
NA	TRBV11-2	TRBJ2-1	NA	TGTGCCAGCAGCCCACTCGCTACAGCTGACAATGAGCAGTTCTTC	CASSPLATADNEQFF
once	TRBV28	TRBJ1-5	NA	TGTGCCAGCAGATCACAGCTCAATCAGCCCCAGCATTTT	CASRSQLNQPQHF
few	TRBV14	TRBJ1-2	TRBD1	TGTGCCAGCAGCCAGTACGGACAGGGAGTAAGCTATGGCTACACCTTC	CASSQYGQGVSYGYTF
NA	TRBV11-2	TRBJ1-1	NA	TGTGCCAGCAGCGACCCCCGAGGAGCTTTCTTT	CASSDPRGAFF
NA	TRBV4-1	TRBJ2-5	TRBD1	TGCGCCAGCAGCCAAGGAAGCGCAGGGGGCTGGGAGACCCAGTACTTC	CASSQGSAGGWETQYF
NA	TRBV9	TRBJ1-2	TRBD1	TGTGCCAGCAGCGCCCGACAGGGTGACTATGGCTACACCTTC	CASSARQGDYGYTF
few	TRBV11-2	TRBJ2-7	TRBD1	TGTGCCAGCAGCTTATCCTCCCGCGGACAGGGCGGATTGAACGAGCAGTACTTC	CASSLSSRGQGGLNEQYF
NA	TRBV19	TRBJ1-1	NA	TGTGCCAGTAGTGCGGGCATTCTTGGCGCTGAAGCTTTCTTT	CASSAGILGAEAFF
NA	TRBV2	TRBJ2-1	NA	TGTGCCAGCAGTGATGTGGGGGCGCGGAACAATGAGCAGTTCTTC	CASSDVGARNNEQFF